One and the same sample provided the 26 T cell receptor beta chains below, sequenced in a study of blood T cell repertoires in COVID-19 (dated by TCRdb to 2020 to 2022). The library was built by means of the immunoSEQ multiplex PCR assay. As stored in TCRdb, this immuneACCESS dataset retains in-frame rearrangements with V and J assigned. A fraction of the clones does not appear; measured against another copy, unresolved V genes explain less than half of the discrepancy, and the remainder lacks a known reason. For this sample the table gives about 430,000 clones, of which approximately 92% were detected only once. The ten largest clonotypes hold more than 0.95% of the sample. The sequencing sample was made of PBMCs or T cells enriched from blood (not recorded which). The receptors shown here come from a young man who had recovered from COVID-19.

A note on this clone: The same CDR3 also results from other DNA sequences found in this sample. This chain links TRBV3-1 (or the pseudogene TRBV3-2) with TRBJ1-1; D unresolved. CDR3 length: 13 residues. The germline CDR1 and CDR2 sequences are LGHDT and YNNKEL (reference sequence). With 1 base removed from V and 1 base from J, the gap between germline ends came to 4 bases. DNA of the CDR3: TGTGCCAGCAGCCAAGGAGCGAACACTGAAGCTTTCTTT. Residues: CASSQGANTEAFF.

This clone came up once. The V call is TRBV7-8, the J call TRBJ2-7, with 9 bases lining up with TRBD1. V dropped 4 bases and J dropped 6; count of bases not matched to a gene: 13. In germline, CDR1 is SGHVS, CDR2 FQNEAQ. The CDR3 totals 16 residues. The CDR3 DNA follows: TGTGCCAGCAGCTCTTGGACAGGGGAAGTAAGGGCCGAGCAGTACTTC. Translation gives CASSSWTGEVRAEQYF.

This chain uses TRBV7-9 with TRBJ1-4; 7 bases match TRBD1. This CDR3 is built from 15 residues. From germline, CDR1 is SEHNR and CDR2 FQNEAQ (reference sequence). V lost 6 bases to trimming and J lost 0 bases; unmatched junction nucleotides: 4. The CDR3 sequence is CASSRTGATNEKLFF. The CDR3 DNA reads TGTGCCAGCAGTCGGACAGGTGCAACTAATGAAAAACTGTTTTTT.

The CDR3 sequence is CASTLGSYEQYF. The CDR3 DNA follows: TGTGCCAGCACCCTAGGTAGCTACGAGCAGTACTTC. The V call is TRBV28, the J call TRBJ2-7; D is undetermined. Germline loops: CDR1 MDHEN, CDR2 SYDVKM. V was clipped by 7 bases and J by 3 bases, with 10 bases between them. The CDR3 is made up of 12 amino acids.

The CDR3: CASSEWTSGIKNEQFF. CDR3 coding DNA: TGTGCCAGCAGTGAGTGGACTAGCGGGATAAAAAATGAGCAGTTCTTC. This chain connects TRBV28 to TRBJ2-1, with 12 bases fitting TRBD2. V was pared by 5 bases and J by 7 bases, with 9 bases of the junction left unmatched. In germline, CDR1 is MDHEN, CDR2 SYDVKM. The CDR3 extends over 16 amino acids.

This sequence joins TRBV6-5 and TRBJ2-1; TRBD2 aligns across 9 bases. The J segment lost 8 bases and the V segment lost 5 bases, leaving 7 bases of the junction unmatched. Germline V CDR1 and CDR2: MNHEY, SVGAGI. The CDR3 sequence is 14 residues long. The CDR3 region has the DNA TGTGCCAGCAGTCAGGGACTAGCCGTGCATGAGCAGTTCTTC. This translates into CASSQGLAVHEQFF.

Only a few counts were recorded for this clone. The chain carries TRBV12-3 or TRBV12-4 and TRBJ2-5, with TRBD1 identical over 7 bases. The CDR3 loop spans 13 amino acids. The V and J ends lost 6 bases and 2 bases, in that order; junction bases with no gene match: 3. The CDR3 loop is CASRTGLQETQYF. The CDR3 DNA reads TGTGCCAGCAGGACAGGGTTGCAAGAGACCCAGTACTTC.

This chain uses TRBV5-5 with TRBJ2-3; 9 nucleotides agree with TRBD2. The V gene's germline CDR1 is SGHKS and CDR2 YYEKEE (reference sequence). CDR3 length: 15 amino acids. Losses at the gene ends were 0 bases for V and 1 base for J; bases not matched to a gene: 0. CDR3 protein: CASSLVAGGTDTQYF. In nucleotides, the CDR3 is TGTGCCAGCAGCTTGGTAGCGGGAGGCACAGATACGCAGTATTTT.

The chain employs TRBV11-3 and TRBJ2-2; 8 bases map to TRBD2. Germline V CDR1 and CDR2: SGHNT, YENEEA. This CDR3 has 16 residues. Unmatched junction bases numbered 11, after V lost 4 bases and J lost 7 bases. The CDR3 reads CASSSLSGGLGGELFF. The CDR3, as DNA: TGTGCCAGCAGCTCCCTATCGGGGGGGCTGGGCGGGGAGCTGTTTTTT.

This sequence joins TRBV19 and TRBJ1-5; possible D gene TRBD1, 5 bases. Trimming shortened V by 6 bases and J by 0 bases, and 15 bases separated the two germline ends. The length of the CDR3 is 16 residues. Germline V gene data show CDR1 as LNHDA and CDR2 as SQIVND (reference sequence). The CDR3 loop is CASSARDFYSNQPQHF. In DNA, the CDR3 is TGTGCCAGTAGCGCCCGGGACTTTTATAGCAATCAGCCCCAGCATTTT.

The chain uses TRBV2 and TRBJ2-2; D ambiguous. V was clipped by 2 bases and J by 0 bases, with 7 bases between them. Germline V lookup: CDR1 SNHLY, CDR2 FYNNEI. The CDR3 sequence is 15 residues long. CDR3 protein: CASSEKRTNTGELFF. The CDR3 region has the DNA TGTGCCAGCAGTGAAAAGCGCACGAACACCGGGGAGCTGTTTTTT.

The CDR3 region is CASSYSGTGGEQYF. The CDR3 DNA sequence: TGTGCCAGCAGTTACTCGGGGACAGGGGGCGAGCAGTACTTC. The chain combines TRBV6-5 with TRBJ2-7; 11 bases agree with TRBD1. CDR3 length: 14 amino acids. Germline V gene lookup returns CDR1 MNHEY and CDR2 SVGAGI. Trimming removed 0 bases from V and 6 bases from J; junction bases left unmatched: 1.

This chain links TRBV5-4 with TRBJ2-1; 8 nucleotides agree with TRBD1. Germline-derived CDR1 and CDR2 are SGHNT and YYREEE (reference sequence). The CDR3 length is 16 residues. V dropped 0 bases and J dropped 2; count of bases not matched to a gene: 4. This CDR3 is CASSLAGGGPYNEQFF. DNA of the CDR3: TGTGCCAGCAGCTTGGCAGGGGGCGGGCCCTACAATGAGCAGTTCTTC. Full variable domain (remainder filled in from reference TRBV5-4 and TRBJ2-1): ETGVTQSPTHLIKTRGQQVTLRCSSQSGHNTVSWYQQALGQGPQFIFQYYREEENGRGNFPPRFSGLQFPNYSSELNVNALELDDSALYLCASSLAGGGPYNEQFFGPGTRLTVL.

This chain links TRBV30 with TRBJ2-1; 8 bases fit TRBD1. The CDR3 consists of 14 residues. Germline trimming cut 0 bases from V and 7 bases from J; bases unmatched to any gene: 5. Germline CDR1 reads GTSNPN; CDR2 reads SVGIG (reference sequence). The DNA of the CDR3 is TGTGCCTGGAGTGTTGGGGGACAGGCGAATGAGCAGTTCTTC. This encodes CAWSVGGQANEQFF. Full variable domain (remainder filled in from reference TRBV30 and TRBJ2-1): SQTIHQWPATLVQPVGSPLSLECTVEGTSNPNLYWYRQAAGRGLQLLFYSVGIGQISSEVPQNLSASRPQDRQFILSSKKLLLSDSGFYLCAWSVGGQANEQFFGPGTRLTVL.

The V and J genes are TRBV6-2 or TRBV6-3 and TRBJ2-2; the D gene is possibly TRBD2 (5 bases). Germline values: CDR1 MNHEY, CDR2 SVGEGT. This CDR3 comprises 19 residues. With 2 bases removed from V and 6 bases from J, the gap between germline ends came to 25 bases. CDR3 coding DNA: TGTGCCAGCAGTTACCAAATCCTCGCCGGCCTAGCCACCGCCGGGGAGCTGTTTTTT. It encodes CASSYQILAGLATAGELFF.

The V gene is TRBV28, the J gene TRBJ1-2; D is undetermined. Germline-derived CDR1 and CDR2 are MDHEN and SYDVKM. Trimming removed 5 bases at V and 2 bases at J, with 12 bases between. The CDR3 has 14 amino acids. In DNA form, the CDR3 reads TGTGCCAGCAGTCCACGACTTCCCAACTATGGCTACACCTTC. Its translation: CASSPRLPNYGYTF.

This clone was counted a few times. The rearrangement links TRBV19 to TRBJ1-4, with a possible D match to TRBD1 (6 bases). The CDR3 spans 15 residues. Per the germline V gene, CDR1 is LNHDA and CDR2 is SQIVND (reference sequence). Deletions cut 6 bases from V and 2 bases from J, with 13 bases between. The CDR3 coding sequence is TGTGCCAGTAGGGCCAGGGGTACCACTAATGAAAAACTGTTTTTT. It specifies CASRARGTTNEKLFF.

This clone was observed a few times. This sequence joins TRBV28 and TRBJ1-4, with 7 positions matching TRBD1. J was trimmed by 3 bases and V by 5 bases; bases with no gene match: 6. The CDR3 loop spans 15 amino acids. Germline CDR1 MDHEN, CDR2 SYDVKM. CDR3 nucleotides: TGTGCCAGCAGTCTCCGAGGGACAGCTAATGAAAAACTGTTTTTT. Translated, it gives CASSLRGTANEKLFF. Full variable domain (missing parts from reference TRBV28 and TRBJ1-4): DVKVTQSSRYLVKRTGEKVFLECVQDMDHENMFWYRQDPGLGLRLIYFSYDVKMKEKGDIPEGYSVSREKKERFSLILESASTNQTSMYLCASSLRGTANEKLFFGSGTQLSVL.

The chain uses TRBV18 and TRBJ2-2, with a tentative D call TRBD2 (5 bases). CDR3 length: 16 residues. V lost 1 base to trimming and J lost 4 bases, with 13 bases between them. Germline V gene lookup returns CDR1 KGHSH and CDR2 LQKENI. CDR3 bases: TGTGCCAGCTCACCACTTGTGACGGGGAGCACCGGGGAGCTGTTTTTT. This sequence encodes CASSPLVTGSTGELFF.

The V gene is TRBV21-1, the J gene TRBJ2-3; TRBD2 is taken as the D call from the table, unchecked against the DNA. TRBV21-1 is a known pseudogene. The CDR3 has 20 amino acids. In DNA, the CDR3 is TGTGCCAGCAGCACCCAGATTCCGCCGGTCGGTTGGCGGAGCACAGATACGCAGTATTTT. It is translated as CASSTQIPPVGWRSTDTQYF.

The rearrangement links TRBV5-5 to TRBJ2-2; TRBD2 might be the D (5 bases). Germline values: CDR1 SGHKS, CDR2 YYEKEE (reference sequence). The V end was cut by 4 bases, the J end by 4 bases, with 20 bases between. The CDR3 extends over 17 amino acids. The CDR3 region has the DNA TGTGCCAGCAGCCCAGCAAATCTGGCGGGTATCACCGGGGAGCTGTTTTTT. This sequence encodes CASSPANLAGITGELFF.

This clone was seen a handful of times. This chain links TRBV2 with TRBJ2-7, with 7 nucleotides matching TRBD1. Per germline, CDR1 SNHLY and CDR2 FYNNEI. V was clipped by 6 bases and J by 1 base; unmatched bases: 6. The CDR3 sequence is 14 residues long. CDR3 amino acids: CASRGDSSSYEQYF. CDR3 DNA sequence: TGTGCCAGCAGGGGGGACAGTTCTTCCTACGAGCAGTACTTC.

The CDR3 here is CASSVGQVGQPQHF. The CDR3 DNA sequence: TGTGCCAGCAGCGTAGGACAGGTTGGTCAGCCCCAGCATTTT. The chain recombines TRBV9 with TRBJ1-5, with D possibly being TRBD1 (6 bases). Between the trimmed V and J ends, which lost 0 bases and 6 bases, there was a span of 10 bases. Germline V CDR1 and CDR2: SGDLS, YYNGEE. CDR3 size: 14 residues.

The rearrangement links TRBV6-5 to TRBJ1-6; tentative D call: TRBD1 (5 bases). Germline loops: CDR1 MNHEY, CDR2 SVGAGI. With 9 bases removed from V and 1 base from J, the gap between germline ends came to 7 bases. This CDR3 comprises 13 residues. The CDR3 DNA sequence: TGTGCCAGTCAGGGTTCCTATAATTCACCCCTCCACTTT. This codes for CASQGSYNSPLHF.

The genes are TRBV28 and TRBJ2-1; maybe TRBD2 (5 bases). Trimming cost V 5 bases and J 0 bases, with 17 bases left between them. The CDR3 runs to 17 residues. The V gene's germline CDR1 is MDHEN and CDR2 SYDVKM. The CDR3 here is CASSPGGWTDSYNEQFF. The CDR3 nucleotides read TGTGCCAGCAGTCCCGGCGGGTGGACTGACTCCTACAATGAGCAGTTCTTC. The complete variable domain, with remaining parts taken from reference TRBV28 and TRBJ2-1, reads DVKVTQSSRYLVKRTGEKVFLECVQDMDHENMFWYRQDPGLGLRLIYFSYDVKMKEKGDIPEGYSVSREKKERFSLILESASTNQTSMYLCASSPGGWTDSYNEQFFGPGTRLTVL.

This chain links TRBV3-1 (or the pseudogene TRBV3-2) with TRBJ1-1; D gene uncertain. CDR1 and CDR2 (germline): LGHDT, YNNKEL (reference sequence). With 4 bases removed from V and 8 bases from J, the gap between germline ends came to 14 bases. This CDR3 comprises 13 residues. CDR3 protein: CASSPLEGREAFF. CDR3 nucleotides: TGTGCCAGCAGCCCCCTAGAGGGAAGGGAAGCTTTCTTT.